The 27 T cell receptor beta chains listed next were all sequenced from one sample in a study of blood T cell repertoires in COVID-19. Sequenced by immunoSEQ multiplex PCR; TCRdb stores in-frame clones only, minus some. This sample carries under 350,000 clones, about 89% of them seen once, and the ten largest clones take 1.7%. Sequenced sample: PBMCs or T cells enriched from blood (not recorded which). The receptor set was obtained from a middle-aged woman who had recovered from COVID-19.

This clone came up a few times. This sequence joins TRBV6-1 and TRBJ2-7, with D perhaps matching TRBD2 (6 bases). V was trimmed by 3 bases and J by 6 bases, leaving 6 bases between them. Germline lookup yields CDR1 MNHNS and CDR2 SASEGT. The CDR3 extends over 11 amino acids. The CDR3 sequence is CASSEGGEQYF. CDR3 nucleotides: TGTGCCAGCAGTGAGGGGGGCGAGCAGTACTTC.

The chain couples TRBV5-8 to TRBJ1-5; D perhaps matches TRBD1 (6 bases). Between the trimmed V and J ends, which lost 4 bases and 0 bases, there was a span of 11 bases. This CDR3 has 15 amino acids. Germline V gene lookup returns CDR1 SGHTS and CDR2 YDEGEE. The CDR3: CASSQGRYSNQPQHF. CDR3 DNA sequence: TGTGCCAGCAGCCAGGGGCGTTATAGCAATCAGCCCCAGCATTTT.

The chain has TRBV5-1 and TRBJ1-1; 7 bases line up with TRBD1. Germline V gives CDR1 SGHRS, CDR2 YFSETQ. The trim removed 4 bases at V and 0 bases at J, leaving 3 bases unmatched. The CDR3 runs 14 residues. DNA of the CDR3: TGCGCCAGCAGCGCGGGACAGATGAACACTGAAGCTTTCTTT. This gives the protein CASSAGQMNTEAFF.

V and J are TRBV7-9 and TRBJ1-5; perhaps TRBD1 as D (5 bases). The CDR3 spans 14 residues. Germline V gives CDR1 SEHNR, CDR2 FQNEAQ (reference sequence). Trimming removed 2 bases at V and 5 bases at J, with 10 bases between. This CDR3 is CASSLSQGHQPQHF. The DNA for the CDR3 is TGTGCCAGCAGCTTAAGTCAGGGCCATCAGCCCCAGCATTTT.

This clone was seen a single time. V is TRBV4-2 and J is TRBJ2-7, with 16 bases fitting TRBD2. V shed 0 bases and J 6 bases; nucleotides not matched to a gene: 11. Per the germline V gene, CDR1 is LGHNA and CDR2 is YNFKEQ. This CDR3 region has 19 residues. The CDR3 here is CASSQEGGLAGGALSEQYF. CDR3 in DNA: TGTGCCAGCAGCCAAGAGGGGGGACTAGCGGGAGGGGCCCTCTCCGAGCAGTACTTC.

The rearrangement joins TRBV29-1 to TRBJ1-1; a weak D match, TRBD1 (5 bases). Germline CDR1 and CDR2: SQVTM and ANQGSEA. This CDR3 spans 15 amino acids. In DNA form, the CDR3 reads TGCAGAGAAAGCGGGACCCCTCGGCGGAGCACTGAAGCTTTCTTT. Translated: CRESGTPRRSTEAFF.

The chain combines TRBV5-1 with TRBJ2-1; 9 bases agree with TRBD2. This CDR3 is built from 16 residues. CDR1 and CDR2 (germline): SGHRS, YFSETQ. Trimming at V came to 0 bases and at J to 4 bases, leaving 5 bases not matched to a gene. The CDR3 bases are TGCGCCAGCAGCTTGGTTGGTAGCGGGAGTTACAATGAGCAGTTCTTC. It yields the protein CASSLVGSGSYNEQFF. The full variable domain, with the rest looked up from reference TRBV5-1 and TRBJ2-1, is KAGVTQTPRYLIKTRGQQVTLSCSPISGHRSVSWYQQTPGQGLQFLFEYFSETQRNKGNFPGRFSGRQFSNSRSEMNVSTLELGDSALYLCASSLVGSGSYNEQFFGPGTRLTVL.

The gene calls are TRBV19 and TRBJ2-2, with a tentative D call TRBD1 (5 bases). This CDR3 has 16 residues. V gave up 1 base and J gave up 1 base, with 10 bases separating them. Germline lookup yields CDR1 LNHDA and CDR2 SQIVND (reference sequence). CDR3 sequence reads: CASSIAGQENTGELFF. The CDR3 nucleotides are TGTGCCAGTAGTATAGCCGGACAAGAGAACACCGGGGAGCTGTTTTTT.

V is TRBV2 and J is TRBJ1-3; weak D call: TRBD1 (5 bases). Germline V CDR1 and CDR2: SNHLY, FYNNEI. The length of the CDR3 is 14 residues. Trimming cost V 6 bases and J 1 base, with 10 bases left between them. In nucleotides, the CDR3 is TGTGCCAGCAGAACACAGGAGTCTGGAAACACCATATATTTT. It is translated as CASRTQESGNTIYF.

The chain couples TRBV7-9 to TRBJ1-1; TRBD1 matches 10 bases. Germline V CDR1 and CDR2: SEHNR, FQNEAQ (reference sequence). V shed 3 bases, J shed 5 bases, and the junction held 9 bases outside the gene matches. The CDR3 extends over 16 amino acids. The CDR3 DNA follows: TGTGCCAGCAGCTTCCCCCGGGACAGGGGTGGAACTGAAGCTTTCTTT. It specifies CASSFPRDRGGTEAFF.

CDR3 residues: CASSPTGGDGYTF. The CDR3 coding sequence is TGTGCCAGCAGCCCTACAGGGGGCGATGGCTACACCTTC. The chain uses TRBV7-2 and TRBJ1-2; 9 bases line up with TRBD1. The CDR3 runs 13 residues. Germline CDR1 reads SGHTA; CDR2 reads FQGNSA. With V trimmed by 5 bases and J by 6 bases, 4 bases remained unmatched.

This rearrangement joins TRBV29-1 to TRBJ2-7, with D possibly matching TRBD1 (6 bases). Germline loops: CDR1 SQVTM, CDR2 ANQGSEA. The CDR3 runs to 14 residues. Trimming stripped 5 bases from V and 1 base from J, with 15 bases between. Here the CDR3 reads CSVSLLQGSYEQYF. The CDR3 region has the DNA TGCAGCGTTAGTCTTCTTCAGGGGTCCTACGAGCAGTACTTC.

This clone occurred once. The chain links TRBV6-2 or TRBV6-3 to TRBJ2-1, with 8 bases lining up with TRBD2. After removal of 3 bases from V and 0 bases from J, the junction contained 13 bases not matched to a gene. Per germline, CDR1 MNHEY and CDR2 SVGEGT. This CDR3 is built from 19 residues. CDR3 region: CASSYGVAGRQSSYNEQFF. The CDR3 DNA sequence: TGTGCCAGCAGTTATGGTGTAGCGGGGCGCCAAAGCTCCTACAATGAGCAGTTCTTC.

The rearrangement links TRBV19 to TRBJ2-7; 7 nucleotides line up with TRBD2. V was pared by 3 bases and J by 3 bases, with 5 bases of the junction left unmatched. The CDR3 runs to 14 residues. CDR1 is LNHDA and CDR2 is SQIVND in the germline V gene (reference sequence). As DNA, the CDR3 is TGTGCCAGTAGTATCGGCGCGGGAGACTACGAGCAGTACTTC. Translated: CASSIGAGDYEQYF.

This chain connects TRBV11-2 to TRBJ2-5; 11 nucleotides match TRBD2. The V segment lost 5 bases and the J segment 5 bases; nucleotides outside the gene matches: 7. This CDR3 is 15 amino acids long. The germline CDR1 and CDR2 sequences are SGHAT and FQNNGV. The CDR3 region is CASSQSSGGLETQYF. In DNA, the CDR3 is TGTGCCAGCAGCCAATCTAGCGGGGGGCTGGAGACCCAGTACTTC.

The V and J genes are TRBV27 and TRBJ2-4; 10 nucleotides match TRBD1. CDR1 and CDR2 from the germline V gene are MNHEY and SMNVEV (reference sequence). J lost 1 base, V lost 4 bases, and 4 bases had no gene match. CDR3 length: 16 residues. This CDR3 reads CASSSPGQGAKNIQYF. In DNA form, the CDR3 reads TGTGCCAGCAGTTCTCCGGGACAGGGGGCCAAAAACATTCAGTACTTC.

The J gene is TRBJ2-5, the V gene TRBV7-6; TRBD2 is a possible D gene (6 bases). There are 14 residues in the CDR3. The germline V and J ends were trimmed by 2 bases and 4 bases, with 11 bases remaining between them. The V gene's germline CDR1 is SGHVS and CDR2 FNYEAQ. For the CDR3, the DNA is TGTGCCAGCAGCTTATCCCCGGGAGTAGAGACCCAGTACTTC. Protein sequence: CASSLSPGVETQYF.

V gene TRBV9 combines with J gene TRBJ2-1, with 8 bases identical to TRBD2. Per the germline V gene, CDR1 is SGDLS and CDR2 is YYNGEE. The trim removed 2 bases at V and 0 bases at J, leaving 7 bases unmatched. There are 17 residues in the CDR3. The CDR3 DNA reads TGTGCCAGCAGCGTCTCCTTAGCGGGAAGCTCCTACAATGAGCAGTTCTTC. Translated: CASSVSLAGSSYNEQFF.

The chain has TRBV3-1 (or the pseudogene TRBV3-2) and TRBJ1-2, with D perhaps TRBD1 (6 bases). Germline V gene lookup returns CDR1 LGHDT and CDR2 YNNKEL (reference sequence). The V gene lost 0 bases and the J gene lost 3 bases, with 14 bases spanning the gap. This CDR3 spans 16 amino acids. The CDR3 DNA is TGTGCCAGCAGCCAAGAGGCATTAGGACAGCACTATGGCTACACCTTC. Its translation: CASSQEALGQHYGYTF.

The rearrangement links TRBV7-8 to TRBJ1-5; TRBD1 agrees at 7 bases. CDR3 length: 14 amino acids. Trimming took 5 bases from V and 7 from J; bases not matched to a gene: 8. Germline loops: CDR1 SGHVS, CDR2 FQNEAQ. The CDR3 loop is CASSIYRGDQPQHF. The CDR3 bases are TGTGCCAGCAGCATCTACAGGGGAGACCAGCCCCAGCATTTT.

The chain links TRBV18 to TRBJ1-1, with 7 bases fitting TRBD1. Germline CDR1 and CDR2: KGHSH and LQKENI. Trimming removed 4 bases from V and 0 bases from J; junction bases left unmatched: 8. The CDR3 extends over 16 amino acids. CDR3 sequence (DNA): TGTGCCAGCTCACGACGACAGGGTCAGATGAACACTGAAGCTTTCTTT. Its translation is CASSRRQGQMNTEAFF.

This chain uses TRBV10-3 with TRBJ2-1; D is ambiguous. This CDR3 region has 15 residues. CDR1 ENHRY and CDR2 SYGVKD come from the germline V gene. V was pared by 2 bases and J by 0 bases, with 8 bases between. Here the CDR3 DNA reads TGTGCCATCAGTGAGGACTGGAGCTCCTACAATGAGCAGTTCTTC. This gives the protein CAISEDWSSYNEQFF.

This rearrangement joins TRBV3-1 (or the pseudogene TRBV3-2) to TRBJ1-3; D uncertain. V was pared by 1 base and J by 4 bases, with 2 bases between. This CDR3 region has 12 residues. CDR1 LGHDT and CDR2 YNNKEL come from the germline V gene (reference sequence). CDR3 loop: CASSQAGNTIYF. For the CDR3, the DNA is TGTGCCAGCAGCCAAGCGGGAAACACCATATATTTT.

A single count supports this clone. This chain uses TRBV29-1 with TRBJ2-3, with TRBD1 matching 7 bases. V shed 3 bases and J 0 bases; nucleotides not matched to a gene: 6. Germline V gives CDR1 SQVTM, CDR2 ANQGSEA. CDR3 length equals 15 residues. CDR3 sequence: CSVDTGELSTDTQYF. CDR3 bases: TGCAGCGTTGACACAGGGGAACTTAGCACAGATACGCAGTATTTT.

V is TRBV11-2 and J is TRBJ2-3, with no clear D. With 5 bases removed from V and 1 base from J, the gap between germline ends came to 16 bases. In germline, CDR1 is SGHAT, CDR2 FQNNGV. The CDR3 length is 16 residues. CDR3: CASSKRARYRTDTQYF. The CDR3, as DNA: TGTGCCAGCAGCAAACGTGCCCGGTACCGCACAGATACGCAGTATTTT.

V gene TRBV19 combines with J gene TRBJ2-7; 8 bases match TRBD2. The V gene's germline CDR1 is LNHDA and CDR2 SQIVND (reference sequence). This CDR3 contains 17 residues. With V trimmed by 6 bases and J by 1 base, 14 bases remained unmatched. CDR3: CASSLRGGAQGSYEQYF. CDR3 DNA sequence: TGTGCCAGTAGCCTCCGGGGGGGGGCGCAAGGTTCCTACGAGCAGTACTTC.

This chain joins TRBV27 and TRBJ2-1; 9 bases are shared with TRBD1. V trimming: 2 bases; J trimming: 11 bases; junction bases outside the gene matches: 10. Germline V gene data show CDR1 as MNHEY and CDR2 as SMNVEV (reference sequence). This CDR3 region has 15 residues. CDR3 region: CASSLGTGLSFQQFF. The CDR3 DNA sequence: TGTGCCAGCAGTTTAGGGACAGGGTTGTCATTCCAGCAGTTCTTC.